A selection of T cell receptor beta chains follows, all from one sample in a study of cytomegalovirus exposure and HLA in healthy donors. Data came from immunoSEQ multiplex PCR; TCRdb stores just in-frame clones and leaves some out. The table has fewer than 150,000 clones, roughly 79% seen once. Sequencing was carried out using PBMCs. The receptors here all came from a man aged 30-40 years in good health and CMV-seronegative. The CDR3 runs from the conserved cysteine through the conserved F or W. Fields, in order: V gene, clone size, J gene, D gene, CDR3 protein, CDR3 DNA. A D gene is named only where the DNA matches it firmly. Not every row has a clone size; where given, it reads once, few, many or a size class.

v_call: TRBV4-3; clone_size: -; j_call: TRBJ2-6; d_call: -; cdr3_aa: CASSQEGLCGANVLTF; cdr3_nt: TGCGCCAGCAGCCAAGAAGGACTATGTGGGGCCAACGTCCTGACTTTC
v_call: TRBV5-1; clone_size: -; j_call: TRBJ1-1; d_call: TRBD1; cdr3_aa: CASGRQGPNTEAFF; cdr3_nt: TGCGCCAGCGGCCGACAGGGGCCCAACACTGAAGCTTTCTTT
v_call: TRBV6-1; clone_size: few; j_call: TRBJ2-7; d_call: TRBD1; cdr3_aa: CASSEQGALVYEQYF; cdr3_nt: TGTGCCAGCAGTGAGCAGGGGGCTCTAGTATACGAGCAGTACTTC
v_call: TRBV2; clone_size: -; j_call: TRBJ1-2; d_call: -; cdr3_aa: CATGQTYGYTF; cdr3_nt: TGTGCCACCGGACAGACCTATGGCTACACCTTC
v_call: TRBV29-1; clone_size: -; j_call: TRBJ1-2; d_call: -; cdr3_aa: CSVLFGAADGYTF; cdr3_nt: TGCAGCGTTCTTTTTGGGGCAGCCGATGGCTACACCTTC
v_call: TRBV27; clone_size: -; j_call: TRBJ2-7; d_call: -; cdr3_aa: CASSRTPGPPYEQYF; cdr3_nt: TGTGCCAGCAGTCGAACCCCAGGGCCGCCCTACGAGCAGTACTTC
v_call: TRBV6-5; clone_size: -; j_call: TRBJ1-5; d_call: TRBD1; cdr3_aa: CASSPDRVNQPQHF; cdr3_nt: TGTGCCAGCAGCCCGGACAGGGTCAATCAGCCCCAGCATTTT
v_call: TRBV5-4; clone_size: -; j_call: TRBJ2-1; d_call: TRBD1; cdr3_aa: CASSLPGQGYNEQFF; cdr3_nt: TGTGCCAGCAGCTTGCCGGGACAGGGCTACAATGAGCAGTTCTTC
v_call: TRBV30; clone_size: -; j_call: TRBJ2-5; d_call: -; cdr3_aa: CAWKGGSRETQYF; cdr3_nt: TGTGCCTGGAAGGGGGGGAGCCGTGAGACCCAGTACTTC
v_call: TRBV6-6; clone_size: -; j_call: TRBJ2-7; d_call: TRBD2; cdr3_aa: CASSYSETSGPKRYF; cdr3_nt: TGTGCCAGCAGTTACTCCGAGACTAGCGGGCCTAAGCGGTACTTC
v_call: TRBV12-5; clone_size: once; j_call: TRBJ1-4; d_call: -; cdr3_aa: CASGPLILRLATNEKLFF; cdr3_nt: TGTGCTAGTGGCCCCCTAATTCTGCGACTTGCAACTAATGAAAAACTGTTTTTT
v_call: TRBV28; clone_size: -; j_call: TRBJ2-3; d_call: TRBD2; cdr3_aa: CASSPRLLAGTDTQYF; cdr3_nt: TGTGCCAGCAGCCCCCGGTTGCTAGCGGGCACAGATACGCAGTATTTT
v_call: TRBV28; clone_size: -; j_call: TRBJ2-1; d_call: TRBD1; cdr3_aa: CASSLGTGVYNEQFF; cdr3_nt: TGTGCCAGCAGTTTAGGGACAGGGGTCTACAATGAGCAGTTCTTC
v_call: TRBV6-6; clone_size: -; j_call: TRBJ1-5; d_call: -; cdr3_aa: CASSYSGGNQPQHF; cdr3_nt: TGTGCCAGCAGTTACTCCGGGGGAAATCAGCCCCAGCATTTT
v_call: TRBV11-2; clone_size: -; j_call: TRBJ1-1; d_call: -; cdr3_aa: CASSLSVTDRHQAFF; cdr3_nt: TGTGCCAGCAGCCTTAGTGTAACCGACAGGCACCAAGCTTTCTTT
v_call: TRBV29-1; clone_size: -; j_call: TRBJ1-5; d_call: -; cdr3_aa: CSVGAGNQPQHF; cdr3_nt: TGCAGCGTTGGGGCAGGCAATCAGCCCCAGCATTTT
v_call: TRBV11-2; clone_size: -; j_call: TRBJ1-5; d_call: -; cdr3_aa: CASSFSRNSNQPQHF; cdr3_nt: TGTGCCAGCAGCTTTTCCAGGAATAGCAATCAGCCCCAGCATTTT
v_call: TRBV6-5; clone_size: once; j_call: TRBJ1-1; d_call: TRBD1; cdr3_aa: CASIQTGGLEKAFF; cdr3_nt: TGTGCCAGCATTCAGACAGGGGGCTTAGAAAAGGCTTTCTTT
v_call: TRBV6-5; clone_size: -; j_call: TRBJ1-5; d_call: TRBD1; cdr3_aa: CASSTDRATQPQHF; cdr3_nt: TGTGCCAGCAGTACGGACAGGGCGACTCAGCCCCAGCATTTT